This T cell receptor (beta chain) was captured by sequencing in a study of T-cell memory formation after mild COVID-19. About the study: Clusters were largely donor specific.

This clonotype was observed a few times. Its specificity is not known. A single record per CDR3 protein comes from TCRdb applying MiXCR to the 5' RACE reads. This table holds more than 400,000 distinct CDR3 sequences, 15% to 20% found once. The study, taken as a whole, reports: Contracting CD4+ clones lay largely in CM and EM, with CD8+ ones residing in EMRA.

Trimming removed 4 bases at V and 7 bases at J, with 10 bases between. From germline, CDR1 is SGHDN and CDR2 FVKESK. The CDR3 is made up of 13 amino acids. The chain combines TRBV14 with TRBJ1-4; D not resolved. The origin of this receptor is an adult woman who had mild COVID-19 (a few samples of this study predate the infection). Cell type and time point are not known. Sequencing was performed on PBMCs or a T cell subset sorted from them (not recorded which). The CDR3 reads CASSPLGSEKLFF. In DNA, the CDR3 is TGTGCCAGCAGCCCCCTGGGAAGTGAAAAACTGTTTTTT.